This T cell receptor beta chain derives from a study of T cell responses to AZD1222 COVID-19 vaccine. On the study more broadly: Second-dose schedules of about 4 or about 12 weeks were combined.

V shed 6 bases, J shed 0 bases, and the junction held 8 bases outside the gene matches. Germline V gene sequence: CDR1 LGHDT, CDR2 YNNKEL (reference sequence). This CDR3 region has 18 residues. About this clone itself: The antigen is undetermined.

The study's findings and limits: Close to half of all spike-specific TCRs reportedly target regions of the variants that are unmutated. Compared with day 0, the breadth and depth of the Spike-specific TCR repertoire rose significantly after two doses of AZD1222.

Here immunoSEQ multiplex PCR was the method, and the copy in TCRdb shows in-frame clones only, minus some. The sample comprises roughly 40,000 clones, 60% to 85% of which are singletons, and about 3.9% rests with the top ten. This material consisted of peripheral blood, taken on day 0 of AZD1222 vaccination. The rearrangement links TRBV3-1 (or the pseudogene TRBV3-2) to TRBJ2-1, with 13 bases fitting TRBD2. The TCR was taken from an adult in good health. The chain's CDR3 is CASSWGLAGPGSYNEQFF. The CDR3 bases are TGTGCCAGCAGTTGGGGACTAGCGGGACCTGGCTCCTACAATGAGCAGTTCTTC.